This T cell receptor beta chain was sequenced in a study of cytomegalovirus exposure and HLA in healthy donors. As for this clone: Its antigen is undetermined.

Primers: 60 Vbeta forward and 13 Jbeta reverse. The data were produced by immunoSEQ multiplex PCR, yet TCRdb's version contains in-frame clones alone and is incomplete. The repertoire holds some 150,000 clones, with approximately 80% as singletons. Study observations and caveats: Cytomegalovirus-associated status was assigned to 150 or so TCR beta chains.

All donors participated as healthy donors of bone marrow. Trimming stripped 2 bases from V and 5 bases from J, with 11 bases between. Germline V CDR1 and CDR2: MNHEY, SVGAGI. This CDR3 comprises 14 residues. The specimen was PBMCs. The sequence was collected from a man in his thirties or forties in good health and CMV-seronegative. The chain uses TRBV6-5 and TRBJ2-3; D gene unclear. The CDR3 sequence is CASSYLARRDTQYF. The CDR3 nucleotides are TGTGCCAGCAGTTACCTTGCGCGGAGAGATACGCAGTATTTT.